The TCR beta chain under discussion was sequenced for a study of T-cell reconstitution after alpha-beta-depleted transplantation in children. The authors prepared the TCRbeta library with unique molecular identifiers. MiXCR was run by TCRdb on the PCR reads, yielding one entry per CDR3 protein. The sample lists a few hundred thousand distinct CDR3 sequences, about 9.5% occurring once. The junction had 8 bases not matched to a gene; V was cut back by 5 bases and J by 3 bases. From germline, CDR1 is SEHNR and CDR2 FQNEAQ (reference sequence). CDR3 length equals 17 residues. Source: PBMCs from the stem cell graft donor, taken from the stem cell graft. The TCR originated in a human donor who donated a stem cell graft to a child with acute lymphoblastic leukemia. V and J are TRBV7-9 and TRBJ1-5; 12 bases are a match to TRBD1. The CDR3 loop reads CASSPGQGAGHNQPQHF. In nucleotides, the CDR3 is TGTGCCAGCAGCCCGGGACAGGGGGCAGGACACAATCAGCCCCAGCATTTT.